This T cell receptor (beta chain) was sequenced for a study of type 1 and type 2 diabetes patients. Across the study: CD4+ or CD8+ T cells were positively selected from PBMCs with microbeads.

V gave up 5 bases and J gave up 6 bases, with 11 bases separating them. Germline CDR1 and CDR2: MNHEY and SMNVEV (reference sequence). This CDR3 has 12 residues. PCR was run on genomic DNA. The TCR beta CDR3 region was amplified using 30 forward and 13 reverse primers. Using its own MiXCR run on the multiplex PCR reads, TCRdb lists one record per CDR3 protein. The table has 250,000 or so distinct CDR3 sequences, over 45% seen once; the top ten hold approximately 13%. Diabetic patients met standard criteria for type 1 or type 2 diabetes. Other autoimmune diseases and infections within the past four weeks excluded donors.

V gene TRBV27 combines with J gene TRBJ2-7; the D gene could be TRBD1 or TRBD2 (6 bases each). The sequenced sample was peripheral blood mononuclear cells (PBMCs). This clonotype was obtained from a man younger than 35 with type 2 diabetes. In nucleotides, the CDR3 is TGTGCCAGCAGTCCGGGGGCTAGCGAGCAGTACTTC. Translated, it gives CASSPGASEQYF.